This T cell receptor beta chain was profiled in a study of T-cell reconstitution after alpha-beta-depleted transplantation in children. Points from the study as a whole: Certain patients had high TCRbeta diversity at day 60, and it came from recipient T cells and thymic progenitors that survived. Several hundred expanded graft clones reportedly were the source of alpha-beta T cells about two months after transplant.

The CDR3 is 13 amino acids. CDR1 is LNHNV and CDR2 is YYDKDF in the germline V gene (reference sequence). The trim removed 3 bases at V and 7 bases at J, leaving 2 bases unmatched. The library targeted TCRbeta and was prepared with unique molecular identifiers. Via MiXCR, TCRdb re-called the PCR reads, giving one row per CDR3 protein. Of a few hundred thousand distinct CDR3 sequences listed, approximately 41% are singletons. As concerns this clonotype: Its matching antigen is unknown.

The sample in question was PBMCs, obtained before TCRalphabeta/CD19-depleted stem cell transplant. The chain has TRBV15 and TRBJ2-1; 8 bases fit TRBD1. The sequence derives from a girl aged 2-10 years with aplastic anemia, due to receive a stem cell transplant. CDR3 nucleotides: TGTGCCACCAGCAGGGACAGGGCGAATGAGCAGTTCTTC. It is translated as CATSRDRANEQFF.